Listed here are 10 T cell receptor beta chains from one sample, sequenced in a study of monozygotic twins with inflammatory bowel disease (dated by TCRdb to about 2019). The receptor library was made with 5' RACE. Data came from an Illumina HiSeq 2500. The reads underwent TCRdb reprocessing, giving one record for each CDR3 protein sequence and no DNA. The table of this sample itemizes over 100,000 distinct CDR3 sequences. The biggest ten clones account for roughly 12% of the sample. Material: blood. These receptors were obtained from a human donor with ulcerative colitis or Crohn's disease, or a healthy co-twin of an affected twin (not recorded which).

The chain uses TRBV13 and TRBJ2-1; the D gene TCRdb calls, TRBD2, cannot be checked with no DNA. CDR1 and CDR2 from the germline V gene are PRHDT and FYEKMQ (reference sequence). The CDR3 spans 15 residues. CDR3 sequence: CASSFATSGGNEQFF. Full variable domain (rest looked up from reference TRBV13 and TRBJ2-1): AAGVIQSPRHLIKEKRETATLKCYPIPRHDTVYWYQQGPGQDPQFLISFYEKMQSDKGSIPDRFSAQQFSDYHSELNMSSLELGDSALYFCASSFATSGGNEQFFGPGTRLTVL.

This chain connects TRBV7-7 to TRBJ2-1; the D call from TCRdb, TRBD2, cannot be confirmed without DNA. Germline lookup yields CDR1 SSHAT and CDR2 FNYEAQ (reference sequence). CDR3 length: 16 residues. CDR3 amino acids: CASSLEGGLAHNEQFF.

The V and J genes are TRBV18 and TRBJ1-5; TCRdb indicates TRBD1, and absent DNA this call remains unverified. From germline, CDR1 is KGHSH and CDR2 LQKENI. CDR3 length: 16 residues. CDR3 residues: CASSPSEQGINQPQHF.

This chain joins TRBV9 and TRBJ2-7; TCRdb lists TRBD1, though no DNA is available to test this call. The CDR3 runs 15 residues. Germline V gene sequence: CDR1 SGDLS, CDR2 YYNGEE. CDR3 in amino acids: CASSPGGWDYYEQYF. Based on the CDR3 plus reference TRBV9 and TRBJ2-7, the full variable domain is DSGVTQTPKHLITATGQRVTLRCSPRSGDLSVYWYQQSLDQGLQFLIQYYNGEERAKGNILERFSAQQFPDLHSELNLSSLELGDSALYFCASSPGGWDYYEQYFGPGTRLTVT.

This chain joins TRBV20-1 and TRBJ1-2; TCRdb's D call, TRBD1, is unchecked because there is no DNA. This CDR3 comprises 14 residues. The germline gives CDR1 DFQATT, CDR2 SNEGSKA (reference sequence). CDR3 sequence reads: CSAMLGAGDYGYTF.

The CDR3 protein is CASSEGGGSYNEQFF. This sequence joins TRBV6-1 and TRBJ2-1; there is no DNA to check the TCRdb D call of TRBD1. The CDR3 runs 15 residues. Germline V lookup: CDR1 MNHNS, CDR2 SASEGT.

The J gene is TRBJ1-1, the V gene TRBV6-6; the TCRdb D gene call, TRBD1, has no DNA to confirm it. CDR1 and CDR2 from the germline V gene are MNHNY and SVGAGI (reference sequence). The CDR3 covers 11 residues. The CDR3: CASSPRGVAFF.

The CDR3 spells CASSLGLAGFNEQFF. The chain couples TRBV6-2 or TRBV6-3 to TRBJ2-1; the TCRdb call, TRBD2, lacks DNA for checking. The CDR3 runs 15 residues. Germline loops: CDR1 MNHEY, CDR2 SVGEGT.

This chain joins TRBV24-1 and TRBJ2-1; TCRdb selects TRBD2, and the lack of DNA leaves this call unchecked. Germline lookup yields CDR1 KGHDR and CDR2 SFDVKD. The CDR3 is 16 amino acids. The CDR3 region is CATSDSSFSSIREQFF.

This CDR3 reads CSVERIGGETQYF. The chain is built from TRBV29-1 and TRBJ2-5; TCRdb's D call of TRBD1 is untestable without DNA. Germline V lookup: CDR1 SQVTM, CDR2 ANQGSEA. This CDR3 is built from 13 residues.